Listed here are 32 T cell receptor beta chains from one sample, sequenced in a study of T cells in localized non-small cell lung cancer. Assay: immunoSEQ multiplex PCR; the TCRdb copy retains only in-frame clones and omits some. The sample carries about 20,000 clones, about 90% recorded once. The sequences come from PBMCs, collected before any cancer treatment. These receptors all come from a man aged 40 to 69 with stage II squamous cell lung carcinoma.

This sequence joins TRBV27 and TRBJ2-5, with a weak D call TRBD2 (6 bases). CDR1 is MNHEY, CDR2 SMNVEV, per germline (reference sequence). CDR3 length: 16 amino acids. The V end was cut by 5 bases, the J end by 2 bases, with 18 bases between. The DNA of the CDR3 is TGTGCCAGCAGTCCCGGGCTAGCGCCAGTTCAAGAGACCCAGTACTTC. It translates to CASSPGLAPVQETQYF.

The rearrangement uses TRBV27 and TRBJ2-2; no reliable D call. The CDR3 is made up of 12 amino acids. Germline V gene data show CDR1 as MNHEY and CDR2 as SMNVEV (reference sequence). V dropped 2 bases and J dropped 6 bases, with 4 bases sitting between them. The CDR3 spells CASSLVPGELFF. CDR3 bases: TGTGCCAGCAGTTTAGTGCCCGGGGAGCTGTTTTTT.

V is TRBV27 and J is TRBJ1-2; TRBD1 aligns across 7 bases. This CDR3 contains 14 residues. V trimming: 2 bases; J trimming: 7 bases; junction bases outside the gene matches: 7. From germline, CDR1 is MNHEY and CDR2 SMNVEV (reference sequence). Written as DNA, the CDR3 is TGTGCCAGCAGTTTAGCGAGAACAGGGGTTGGCTACACCTTC. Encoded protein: CASSLARTGVGYTF.

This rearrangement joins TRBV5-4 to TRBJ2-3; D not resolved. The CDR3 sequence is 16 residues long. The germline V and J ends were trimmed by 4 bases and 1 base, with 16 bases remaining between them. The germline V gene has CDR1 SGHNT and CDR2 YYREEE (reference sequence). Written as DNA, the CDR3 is TGTGCCAGCAGCCCCACAAGATTACACGGCACAGATACGCAGTATTTT. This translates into CASSPTRLHGTDTQYF.

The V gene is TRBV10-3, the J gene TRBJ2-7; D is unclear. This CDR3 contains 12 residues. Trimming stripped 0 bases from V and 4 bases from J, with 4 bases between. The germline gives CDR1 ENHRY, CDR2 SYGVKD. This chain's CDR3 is CAISESVYEQYF. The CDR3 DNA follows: TGTGCCATCAGTGAGTCCGTTTACGAGCAGTACTTC.

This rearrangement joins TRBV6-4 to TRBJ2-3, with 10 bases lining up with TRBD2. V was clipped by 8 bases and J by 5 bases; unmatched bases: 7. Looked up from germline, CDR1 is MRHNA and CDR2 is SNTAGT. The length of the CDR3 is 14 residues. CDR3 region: CASASGSDGDTQYF. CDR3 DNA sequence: TGTGCCAGCGCTAGCGGGAGCGATGGAGATACGCAGTATTTT.

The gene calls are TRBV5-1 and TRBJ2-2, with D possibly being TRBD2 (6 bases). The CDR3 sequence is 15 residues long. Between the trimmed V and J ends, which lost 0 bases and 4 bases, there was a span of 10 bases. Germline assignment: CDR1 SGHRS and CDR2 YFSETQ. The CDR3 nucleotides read TGCGCCAGCAGCTTGGACAGCGGGCCCACCGGGGAGCTGTTTTTT. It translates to CASSLDSGPTGELFF.

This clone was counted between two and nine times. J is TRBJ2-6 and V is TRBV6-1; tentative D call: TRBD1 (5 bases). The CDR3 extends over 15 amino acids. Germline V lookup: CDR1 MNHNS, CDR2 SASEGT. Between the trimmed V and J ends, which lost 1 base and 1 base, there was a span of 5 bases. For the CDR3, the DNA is TGTGCCAGCAGTGAAGGGACATCTGGGGCCAACGTCCTGACTTTC. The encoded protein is CASSEGTSGANVLTF.

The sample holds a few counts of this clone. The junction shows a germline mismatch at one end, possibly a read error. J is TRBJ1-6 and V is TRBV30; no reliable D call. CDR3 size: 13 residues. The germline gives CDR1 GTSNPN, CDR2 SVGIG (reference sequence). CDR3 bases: TGTGCCTGGAAACGGACGGATAACTCACCCCTCCACTTT. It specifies CAWKRTDNSPLHF.

CDR3 sequence reads: CASSSLGSGSSYEQYF. CDR3 DNA sequence: TGTGCCAGCAGCTCCTTGGGGAGCGGGTCCTCCTACGAGCAGTACTTC. The chain carries TRBV7-2 and TRBJ2-7; possible D gene TRBD2, 6 bases. Germline V gene data show CDR1 as SGHTA and CDR2 as FQGNSA. The CDR3 extends over 16 amino acids. V shed 4 bases and J shed 0 bases, with 16 bases lying between them.

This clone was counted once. For the CDR3, the DNA is TGTGCCAGCAGCAGTCTAGCGGGAGTTGGCGAGCAGTTCTTC. Its protein product is CASSSLAGVGEQFF. This rearrangement joins TRBV11-3 to TRBJ2-1; 10 positions match TRBD2. The junction had 8 bases not matched to a gene; V was cut back by 5 bases and J by 10 bases. In germline, CDR1 is SGHNT, CDR2 YENEEA. CDR3 length: 14 amino acids.

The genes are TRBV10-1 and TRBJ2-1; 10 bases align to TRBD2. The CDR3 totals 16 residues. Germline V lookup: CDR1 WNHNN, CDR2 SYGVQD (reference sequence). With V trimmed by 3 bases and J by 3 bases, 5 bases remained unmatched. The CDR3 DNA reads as TGCGCCAGCAGTGAAGGCCTAGCGGGGGTCTACAATGAGCAGTTCTTC. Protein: CASSEGLAGVYNEQFF.

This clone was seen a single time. In DNA, the CDR3 is TGCGCCAGCAGTTCTCTCGGGGGGCCCACTGAAGCTTTCTTT. Protein: CASSSLGGPTEAFF. This chain uses TRBV5-1 with TRBJ1-1, with D possibly matching TRBD1 (6 bases). From germline, CDR1 is SGHRS and CDR2 YFSETQ. This CDR3 has 14 amino acids. V was pared by 5 bases and J by 4 bases, with 15 bases between.

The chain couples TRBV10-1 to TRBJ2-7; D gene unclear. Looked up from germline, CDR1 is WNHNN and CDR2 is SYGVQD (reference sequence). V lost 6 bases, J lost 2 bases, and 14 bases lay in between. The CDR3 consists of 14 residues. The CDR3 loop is CASSDSGKPYEQYF. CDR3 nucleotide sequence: TGCGCCAGCAGCGACTCCGGAAAGCCCTACGAGCAGTACTTC.

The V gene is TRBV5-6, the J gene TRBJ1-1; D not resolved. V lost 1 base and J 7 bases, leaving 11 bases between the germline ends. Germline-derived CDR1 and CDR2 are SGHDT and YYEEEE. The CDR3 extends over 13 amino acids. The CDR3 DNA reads TGTGCCAGCAGCTTGATAGGAAAGAGTGAAGCTTTCTTT. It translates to CASSLIGKSEAFF. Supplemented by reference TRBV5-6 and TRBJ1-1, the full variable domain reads DAGVTQSPTHLIKTRGQQVTLRCSPKSGHDTVSWYQQALGQGPQFIFQYYEEEERQRGNFPDRFSGHQFPNYSSELNVNALLLGDSALYLCASSLIGKSEAFFGQGTRLTVV.

CDR3 amino acids: CASGWASMNTEAFF. DNA of the CDR3: TGTGCCAGCGGCTGGGCATCCATGAACACTGAAGCTTTCTTT. This chain connects TRBV27 to TRBJ1-1; no clear D. The V end lost 8 bases, the J end lost 0 bases, and 13 bases lay between the germline ends. CDR1 and CDR2 from the germline V gene are MNHEY and SMNVEV (reference sequence). The CDR3 consists of 14 residues.

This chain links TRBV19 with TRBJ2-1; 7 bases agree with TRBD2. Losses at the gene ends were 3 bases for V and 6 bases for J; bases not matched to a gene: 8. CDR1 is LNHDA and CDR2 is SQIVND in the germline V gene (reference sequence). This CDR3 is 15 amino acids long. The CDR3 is CASSISRERGNEQFF. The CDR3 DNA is TGTGCCAGTAGTATTTCGCGGGAGCGAGGCAATGAGCAGTTCTTC.

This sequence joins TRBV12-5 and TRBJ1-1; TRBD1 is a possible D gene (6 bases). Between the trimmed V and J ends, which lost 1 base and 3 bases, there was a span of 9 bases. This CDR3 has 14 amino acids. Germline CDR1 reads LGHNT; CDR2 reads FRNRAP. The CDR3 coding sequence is TGTGCTAGTGGTTTGGCAGGGGCGTACACTGAAGCTTTCTTT. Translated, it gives CASGLAGAYTEAFF.

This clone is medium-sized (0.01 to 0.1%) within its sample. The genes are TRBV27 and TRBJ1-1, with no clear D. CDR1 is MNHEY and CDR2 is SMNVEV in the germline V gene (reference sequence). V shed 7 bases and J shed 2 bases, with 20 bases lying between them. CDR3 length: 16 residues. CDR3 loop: CASTPLGSAGNTEAFF. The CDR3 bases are TGTGCCAGCACCCCCCTGGGCAGCGCCGGAAACACTGAAGCTTTCTTT.

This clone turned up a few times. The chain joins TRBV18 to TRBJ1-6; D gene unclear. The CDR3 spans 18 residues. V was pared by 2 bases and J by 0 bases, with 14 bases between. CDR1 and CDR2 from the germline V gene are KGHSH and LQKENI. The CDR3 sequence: CASSPTPGSSSYNSPLHF. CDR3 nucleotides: TGTGCCAGCTCACCAACCCCGGGCTCTAGCTCCTATAATTCACCCCTCCACTTT.

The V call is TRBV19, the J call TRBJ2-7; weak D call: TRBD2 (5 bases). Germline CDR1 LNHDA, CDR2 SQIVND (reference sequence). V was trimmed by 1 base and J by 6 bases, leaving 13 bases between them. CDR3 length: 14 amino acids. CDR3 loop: CASSIVGESGEQYF. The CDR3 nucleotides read TGTGCCAGTAGTATAGTTGGGGAGTCGGGCGAGCAGTACTTC.

The CDR3 nucleotides read TGCGCCAGCAGCTTGAGGGCTAGCGGGGATGGGGAGCAGTTCTTC. Translation: CASSLRASGDGEQFF. The gene calls are TRBV5-1 and TRBJ2-1; 9 bases map to TRBD2. There are 15 residues in the CDR3. Germline values: CDR1 SGHRS, CDR2 YFSETQ. The V and J ends lost 1 base and 10 bases, in that order; junction bases with no gene match: 9.

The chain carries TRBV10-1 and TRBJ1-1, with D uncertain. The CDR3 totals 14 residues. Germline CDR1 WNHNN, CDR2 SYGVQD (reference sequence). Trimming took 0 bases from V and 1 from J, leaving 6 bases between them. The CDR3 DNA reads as TGCGCCAGCAGTGAGTCGGGCAGGAACACTGAAGCTTTCTTT. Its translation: CASSESGRNTEAFF.

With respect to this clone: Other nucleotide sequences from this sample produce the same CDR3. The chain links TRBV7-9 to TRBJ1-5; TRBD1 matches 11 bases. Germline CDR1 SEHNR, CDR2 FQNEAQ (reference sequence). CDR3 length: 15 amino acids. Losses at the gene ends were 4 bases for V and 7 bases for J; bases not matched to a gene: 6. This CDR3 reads CASSSDRGPGQPQHF. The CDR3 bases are TGTGCCAGCAGCTCGGACAGGGGGCCTGGGCAGCCCCAGCATTTT. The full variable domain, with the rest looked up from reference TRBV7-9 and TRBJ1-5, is DTGVSQNPRHKITKRGQNVTFRCDPISEHNRLYWYRQTLGQGPEFLTYFQNEAQLEKSRLLSDRFSAERPKGSFSTLEIQRTEQGDSAMYLCASSSDRGPGQPQHFGDGTRLSIL.

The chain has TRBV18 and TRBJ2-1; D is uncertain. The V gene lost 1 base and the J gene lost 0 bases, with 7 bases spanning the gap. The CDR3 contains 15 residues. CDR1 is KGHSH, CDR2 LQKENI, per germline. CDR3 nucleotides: TGTGCCAGCTCACCACAGGGTAGCTCCTACAATGAGCAGTTCTTC. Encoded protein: CASSPQGSSYNEQFF.

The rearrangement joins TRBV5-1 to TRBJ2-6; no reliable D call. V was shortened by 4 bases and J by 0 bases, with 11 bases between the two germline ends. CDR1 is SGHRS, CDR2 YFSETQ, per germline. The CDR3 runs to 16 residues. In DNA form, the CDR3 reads TGCGCCAGCAGCCTCTCCTCAGGCTCTGGGGCCAACGTCCTGACTTTC. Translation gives CASSLSSGSGANVLTF.

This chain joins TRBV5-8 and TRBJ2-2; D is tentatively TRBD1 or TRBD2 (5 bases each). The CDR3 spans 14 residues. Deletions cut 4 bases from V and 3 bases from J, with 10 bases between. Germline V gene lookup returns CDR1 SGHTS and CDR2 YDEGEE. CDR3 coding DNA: TGTGCCAGCAGCGCCGGGGCGGACACCGGGGAGCTGTTTTTT. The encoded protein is CASSAGADTGELFF.

CDR3 sequence (DNA): TGTGCCAGCAGCTTGGCCGGCCAGGGTATTGAAGCTTTCTTT. Translating gives CASSLAGQGIEAFF. This chain joins TRBV5-6 and TRBJ1-1, with D tentatively TRBD1 (5 bases). The CDR3 extends over 14 amino acids. Trimming removed 0 bases from V and 7 bases from J, with 13 bases in between. Germline V gives CDR1 SGHDT, CDR2 YYEEEE.

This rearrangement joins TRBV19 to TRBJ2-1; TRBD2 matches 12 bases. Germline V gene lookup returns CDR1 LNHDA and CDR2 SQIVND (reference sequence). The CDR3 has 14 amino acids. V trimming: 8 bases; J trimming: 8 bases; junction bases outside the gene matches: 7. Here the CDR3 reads CASSSGRAWDEQFF. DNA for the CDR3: TGTGCCAGTTCTAGCGGGAGGGCCTGGGATGAGCAGTTCTTC.

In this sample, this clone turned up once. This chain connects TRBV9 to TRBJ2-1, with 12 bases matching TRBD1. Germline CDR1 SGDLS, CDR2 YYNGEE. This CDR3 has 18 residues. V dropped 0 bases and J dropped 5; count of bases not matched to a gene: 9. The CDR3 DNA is TGTGCCAGCAGCGTAGCGGGGACAGGGGGCGTCGGAAACAATGAGCAGTTCTTC. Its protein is CASSVAGTGGVGNNEQFF. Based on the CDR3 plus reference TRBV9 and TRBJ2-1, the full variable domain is DSGVTQTPKHLITATGQRVTLRCSPRSGDLSVYWYQQSLDQGLQFLIQYYNGEERAKGNILERFSAQQFPDLHSELNLSSLELGDSALYFCASSVAGTGGVGNNEQFFGPGTRLTVL.

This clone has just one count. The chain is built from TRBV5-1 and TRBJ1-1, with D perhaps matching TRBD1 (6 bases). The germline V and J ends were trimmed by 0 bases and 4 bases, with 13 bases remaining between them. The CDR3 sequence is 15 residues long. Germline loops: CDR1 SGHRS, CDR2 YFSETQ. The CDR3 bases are TGCGCCAGCAGCTTGGTGGCGGGAGGGGGCACTGAAGCTTTCTTT. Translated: CASSLVAGGGTEAFF.

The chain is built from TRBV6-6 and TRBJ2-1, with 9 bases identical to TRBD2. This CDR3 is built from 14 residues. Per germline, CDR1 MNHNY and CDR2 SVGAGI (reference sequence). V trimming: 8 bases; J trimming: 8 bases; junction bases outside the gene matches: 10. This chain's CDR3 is CASGQGLARDEQFF. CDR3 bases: TGTGCCAGCGGTCAGGGACTAGCCCGCGATGAGCAGTTCTTC.